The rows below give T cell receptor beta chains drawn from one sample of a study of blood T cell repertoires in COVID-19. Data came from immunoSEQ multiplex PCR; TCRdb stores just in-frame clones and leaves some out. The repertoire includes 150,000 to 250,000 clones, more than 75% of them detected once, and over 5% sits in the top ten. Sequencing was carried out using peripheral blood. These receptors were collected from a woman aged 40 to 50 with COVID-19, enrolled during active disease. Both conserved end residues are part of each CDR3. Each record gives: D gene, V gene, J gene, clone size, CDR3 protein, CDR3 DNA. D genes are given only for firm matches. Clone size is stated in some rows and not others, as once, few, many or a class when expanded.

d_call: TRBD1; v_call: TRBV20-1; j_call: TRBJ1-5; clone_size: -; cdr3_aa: CSASRGQGSNQPQHF; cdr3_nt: TGCAGTGCTAGTCGGGGACAGGGTAGCAATCAGCCCCAGCATTTT
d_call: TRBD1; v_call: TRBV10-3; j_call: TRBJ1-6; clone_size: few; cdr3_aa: CAIKRDRGDDSPLHF; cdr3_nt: TGTGCCATCAAGCGGGACAGGGGAGATGATTCACCCCTCCACTTT
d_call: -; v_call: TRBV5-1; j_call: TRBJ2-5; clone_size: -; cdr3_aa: CASSSQETQYF; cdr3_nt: TGCGCCAGCAGCTCTCAAGAGACCCAGTACTTC
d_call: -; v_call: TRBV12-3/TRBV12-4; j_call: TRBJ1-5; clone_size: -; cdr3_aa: CASSGSVNQPQHF; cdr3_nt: TGTGCCAGCAGTGGGAGTGTCAATCAGCCCCAGCATTTT
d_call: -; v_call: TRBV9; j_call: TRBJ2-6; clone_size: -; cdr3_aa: CASSVVSRGAGANVLTF; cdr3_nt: TGTGCCAGCAGCGTAGTATCCCGGGGGGCCGGGGCCAACGTCCTGACTTTC
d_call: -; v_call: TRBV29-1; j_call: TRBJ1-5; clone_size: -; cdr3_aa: CSATLGVNQPQHF; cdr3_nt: TGCAGCGCCACTCTCGGGGTAAATCAGCCCCAGCATTTT
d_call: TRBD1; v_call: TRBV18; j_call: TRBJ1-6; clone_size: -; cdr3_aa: CASSPSRGLDSPLHF; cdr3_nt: TGTGCCAGCTCACCAAGCAGGGGGCTAGATTCACCCCTCCACTTT
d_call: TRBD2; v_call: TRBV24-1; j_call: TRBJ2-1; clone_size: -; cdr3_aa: CATGLAGHNEQFF; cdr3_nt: TGTGCCACGGGACTAGCGGGACACAATGAGCAGTTCTTC
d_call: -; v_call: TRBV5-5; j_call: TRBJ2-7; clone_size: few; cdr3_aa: CASSLQGLSYEQYF; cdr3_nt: TGTGCCAGCAGCTTACAGGGTTTGTCCTACGAGCAGTACTTC
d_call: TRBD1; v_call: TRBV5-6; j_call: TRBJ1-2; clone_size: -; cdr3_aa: CASSLAQGARGYTF; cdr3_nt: TGTGCCAGCAGCTTGGCGCAGGGGGCTCGGGGCTACACCTTC
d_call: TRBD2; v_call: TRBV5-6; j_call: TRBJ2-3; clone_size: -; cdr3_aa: CASSLLAGRDTQYF; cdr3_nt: TGTGCCAGCAGCTTACTAGCGGGCCGAGATACGCAGTATTTT
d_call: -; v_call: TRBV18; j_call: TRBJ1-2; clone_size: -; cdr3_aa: CASSPGGGNYGYTF; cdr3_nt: TGTGCCAGCTCACCAGGGGGCGGAAACTATGGCTACACCTTC
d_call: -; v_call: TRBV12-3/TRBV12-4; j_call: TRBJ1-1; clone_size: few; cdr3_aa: CASGGRIPEAFF; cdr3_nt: TGTGCCAGCGGGGGGAGGATTCCTGAAGCTTTCTTT
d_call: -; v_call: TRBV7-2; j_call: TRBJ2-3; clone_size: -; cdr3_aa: CASSLGAVPDTQYF; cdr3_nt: TGTGCCAGCAGCTTAGGGGCAGTCCCAGATACGCAGTATTTT
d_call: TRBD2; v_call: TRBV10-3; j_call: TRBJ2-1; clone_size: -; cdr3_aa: CAISEPPGLAGGSPRDEQFF; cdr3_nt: TGTGCCATCAGTGAGCCCCCGGGACTAGCGGGTGGTTCACCAAGAGATGAGCAGTTCTTC
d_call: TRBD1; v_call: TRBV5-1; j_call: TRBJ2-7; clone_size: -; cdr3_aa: CASSPPGQGYEQYF; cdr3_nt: TGCGCCAGCAGCCCCCCGGGACAGGGCTACGAGCAGTACTTC
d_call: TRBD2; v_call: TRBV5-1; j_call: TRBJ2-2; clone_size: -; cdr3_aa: CASSLDRGVTGELFF; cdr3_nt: TGCGCCAGCAGCTTGGACCGGGGGGTTACCGGGGAGCTGTTTTTT
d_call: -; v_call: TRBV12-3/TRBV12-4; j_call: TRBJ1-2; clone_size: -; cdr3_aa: CASSPLVADGYTF; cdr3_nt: TGTGCCAGCAGTCCCCTAGTAGCCGATGGCTACACCTTC
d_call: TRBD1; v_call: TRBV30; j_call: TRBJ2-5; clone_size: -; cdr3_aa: CAWSVPGQGWETQYF; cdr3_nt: TGTGCCTGGAGTGTACCGGGACAGGGGTGGGAGACCCAGTACTTC